This T cell receptor (beta chain) stems from a study of blood T cell repertoires in COVID-19. The wider study: Sites in the United States, Italy and Spain provided acute and convalescent COVID-19 samples. In each case, the material was cDNA or gDNA derived from T cells, B-cell-depleted T cells, or PBMCs.

The CDR3 has 13 amino acids. V lost 8 bases and J 9 bases, leaving 14 bases between the germline ends. Germline CDR1 reads MNHEY; CDR2 reads SMNVEV (reference sequence). In the authors' workflow: Estimation of nucleated cell counts was performed using reference gene primer amplification. TCRdb's table, derived via immunoSEQ multiplex PCR, lists solely in-frame clones and lacks some. V, J and clone size were drawn from that table, and D and trimming were deduced from the DNA. This sample has roughly 280,000 clones, with approximately 86% found just once. This clonotype was obtained from a man younger than 45 with active or convalescent COVID-19. The sequenced material came from peripheral blood. The chain has TRBV27 and TRBJ1-6, with a tentative D call TRBD1 (6 bases). The CDR3 sequence is CASGTGSGSPLHF. The CDR3 nucleotides are TGTGCCAGCGGAACAGGGAGTGGTTCACCCCTCCACTTT.